These 10 T cell receptor beta chains share one sample of origin, sequenced in a study of cytomegalovirus exposure and HLA in healthy donors. The method was immunoSEQ multiplex PCR; TCRdb's version includes in-frame clones alone and lacks a portion of them. Here the sample spans 200,000 to 300,000 clones, approximately 84% being singletons. The sample consisted of PBMCs. The receptors were sampled from a woman in her thirties in good health and CMV-seropositive.

The J gene is TRBJ2-1, the V gene TRBV11-2, with TRBD2 matching 8 bases. Per germline, CDR1 SGHAT and CDR2 FQNNGV. The CDR3 contains 16 residues. V gave up 5 bases and J gave up 0 bases; unmatched junction bases: 6. In nucleotides, the CDR3 is TGTGCCAGCAGCCCGACTAGCGTACCCTCCTACAATGAGCAGTTCTTC. Its protein is CASSPTSVPSYNEQFF.

The chain uses TRBV27 and TRBJ1-1; D gene uncertain. The CDR3 length is 15 residues. The V end lost 7 bases, the J end lost 4 bases, and 19 bases lay between the germline ends. Germline CDR1 reads MNHEY; CDR2 reads SMNVEV (reference sequence). The CDR3 DNA follows: TGTGCCAGCACCAAAACTCTGATCTCTGGCACTGAAGCTTTCTTT. Protein product: CASTKTLISGTEAFF.

The chain uses TRBV29-1 and TRBJ2-1; D may be TRBD1 (6 bases). Germline CDR1 reads SQVTM; CDR2 reads ANQGSEA. Trimming removed 5 bases at V and 9 bases at J, with 17 bases between. CDR3 size: 13 residues. CDR3 amino acids: CSVLQGTRGEQFF. For the CDR3, the DNA is TGCAGCGTTCTACAGGGAACTAGGGGTGAGCAGTTCTTC.

V gene TRBV7-2 combines with J gene TRBJ1-5, with a possible D match to TRBD1 (5 bases). Trimming cost V 3 bases and J 4 bases, with 13 bases left between them. The CDR3 extends over 15 amino acids. Germline-derived CDR1 and CDR2 are SGHTA and FQGNSA. The CDR3 protein is CASSFQWGGNQPQHF. The CDR3 DNA reads TGTGCCAGCAGCTTTCAATGGGGGGGAAATCAGCCCCAGCATTTT.

The chain employs TRBV5-4 and TRBJ1-1; 8 bases line up with TRBD1. V gave up 6 bases and J gave up 0 bases; unmatched junction bases: 13. CDR1 is SGHNT, CDR2 YYREEE, per germline (reference sequence). The CDR3 extends over 17 amino acids. The CDR3 DNA is TGTGCCAGCACCCCTGGGGGGGGGACAGGCCTGAACACTGAAGCTTTCTTT. Translating gives CASTPGGGTGLNTEAFF.

The chain links TRBV2 to TRBJ1-2, with D maybe TRBD1 (6 bases). Germline V CDR1 and CDR2: SNHLY, FYNNEI. The CDR3 is 13 amino acids. CDR3 sequence reads: CAGRRQDLYGYTF. CDR3 coding DNA: TGTGCGGGTCGACGACAGGATCTCTATGGCTACACCTTC.

The chain links TRBV30 to TRBJ1-3; TRBD1 aligns across 7 bases. Germline V gene data show CDR1 as GTSNPN and CDR2 as SVGIG (reference sequence). V lost 0 bases, J lost 0 bases, and 2 bases stayed unmatched. This CDR3 region has 15 residues. CDR3: CAWSVRTGSGNTIYF. The CDR3, as DNA: TGTGCCTGGAGTGTAAGGACAGGCTCTGGAAACACCATATATTTT.

The chain carries TRBV30 and TRBJ2-7; D may be TRBD1 (5 bases). The V end was cut by 2 bases, the J end by 5 bases, with 13 bases between. Germline-derived CDR1 and CDR2 are GTSNPN and SVGIG (reference sequence). This CDR3 contains 13 residues. This CDR3 is CAWSMKGLNEQYF. CDR3 in DNA: TGTGCCTGGAGTATGAAGGGGTTGAACGAGCAGTACTTC.

The rearrangement joins TRBV9 to TRBJ2-1; 7 bases are shared with TRBD2. V shed 0 bases and J 8 bases; nucleotides not matched to a gene: 17. CDR3 length: 18 residues. CDR1 is SGDLS and CDR2 is YYNGEE in the germline V gene. CDR3 amino acids: CASSVVRYNREEYDEQFF. The CDR3 DNA is TGTGCCAGCAGCGTAGTTCGTTATAATCGGGAGGAGTACGATGAGCAGTTCTTC.

This clone was seen a few times. Written as DNA, the CDR3 is TGTGCCAGTAGTATTTGGGGACAGGGAACATCGTTCTATGGCTACACCTTC. This encodes CASSIWGQGTSFYGYTF. The genes are TRBV19 and TRBJ1-2; 9 bases match TRBD1. The ends lost 3 bases at V and 4 bases at J; junction bases unmatched: 12. This CDR3 is 17 amino acids long. Germline CDR1 reads LNHDA; CDR2 reads SQIVND (reference sequence). The full variable domain, rest sourced from reference TRBV19 and TRBJ1-2, is DGGITQSPKYLFRKEGQNVTLSCEQNLNHDAMYWYRQDPGQGLRLIYYSQIVNDFQKGDIAEGYSVSREKKESFPLTVTSAQKNPTAFYLCASSIWGQGTSFYGYTFGSGTRLTVV.